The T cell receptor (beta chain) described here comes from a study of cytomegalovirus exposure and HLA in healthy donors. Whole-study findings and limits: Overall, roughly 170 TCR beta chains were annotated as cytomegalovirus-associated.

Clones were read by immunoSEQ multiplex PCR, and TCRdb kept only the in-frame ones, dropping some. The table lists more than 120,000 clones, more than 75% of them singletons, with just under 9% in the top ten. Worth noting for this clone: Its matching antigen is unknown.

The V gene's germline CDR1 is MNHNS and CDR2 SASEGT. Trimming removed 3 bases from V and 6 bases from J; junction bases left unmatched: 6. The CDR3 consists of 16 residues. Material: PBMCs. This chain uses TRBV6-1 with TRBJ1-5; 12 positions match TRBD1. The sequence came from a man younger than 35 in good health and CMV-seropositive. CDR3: CASSDPGQGAGQPQHF. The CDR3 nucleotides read TGTGCCAGCAGTGATCCGGGACAGGGGGCAGGTCAGCCCCAGCATTTT.